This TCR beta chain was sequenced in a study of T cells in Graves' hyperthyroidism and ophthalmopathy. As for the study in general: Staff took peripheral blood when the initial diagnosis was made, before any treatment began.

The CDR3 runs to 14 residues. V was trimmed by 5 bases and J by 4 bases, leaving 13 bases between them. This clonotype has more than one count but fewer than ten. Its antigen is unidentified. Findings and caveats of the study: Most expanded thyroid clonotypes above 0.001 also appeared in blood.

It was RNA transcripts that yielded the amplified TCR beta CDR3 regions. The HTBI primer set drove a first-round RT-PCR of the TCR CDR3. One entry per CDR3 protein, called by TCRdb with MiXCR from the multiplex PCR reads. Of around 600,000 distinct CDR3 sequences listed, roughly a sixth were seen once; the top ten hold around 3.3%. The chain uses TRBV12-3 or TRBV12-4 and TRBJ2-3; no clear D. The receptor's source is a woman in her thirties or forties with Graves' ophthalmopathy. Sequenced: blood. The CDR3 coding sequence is TGTGCCAGCAGTCTAGACCCCAGTGCAGATACGCAGTATTTT. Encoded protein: CASSLDPSADTQYF.